The T cell receptor beta chain under discussion was sequenced for a study of early T cells in non-severe SARS-CoV-2 infection. About the study: Bulk RNA taken from unsorted whole blood was sequenced, leaving chains unpaired.

CDR1 is SQVTM and CDR2 is ANQGSEA in the germline V gene. There are 10 residues in the CDR3. Between the trimmed V and J ends, which lost 8 bases and 6 bases, there was a span of 7 bases. Unique molecular identifiers (one per individual cDNA molecule) were attached. TCRdb reprocessed the 5' RACE reads via MiXCR and lists one record per CDR3 protein. In the table there are around 70,000 distinct CDR3 sequences, more than 9% of which are singletons. This clonotype was counted only a few times. The rearrangement joins TRBV29-1 to TRBJ1-4; D ambiguous. The sequencing input was whole blood. This TCR was sampled from an adult who was a healthcare worker with PCR-confirmed SARS-CoV-2 infection or an uninfected control (not recorded which). The CDR3 region is CSIRDEKLFF. Written as DNA, the CDR3 is TGCAGCATCAGAGATGAAAAACTGTTTTTT.